There are many counts of the clone carrying this T cell receptor (beta chain). The antigen is not known. The data originate from a study of CD8+CD57+ T cells in acquired aplastic anemia. Overall study findings and caveats: Researchers report that twenty-nine CD8+ CDR3 sequences appeared in both patients and controls. With respect to CD8+ Simpson's diversity, patients and controls did not differ significantly.

The CDR3 length is 17 residues. CDR1 is LNHDA, CDR2 SQIVND, per germline (reference sequence). The V segment lost 3 bases and the J segment 6 bases; nucleotides outside the gene matches: 14. TCR beta VDJ and CDR3 profiles were obtained from a genomic DNA template. TCRdb recomputed calls from the reads with MiXCR, one row per CDR3 protein. The table has about 220,000 distinct CDR3 sequences, almost 35% seen once. Sequenced input: sorted CD4+, CD8+, or CD8+CD57+ T cells (not recorded which) from PBMCs. The V and J genes are TRBV19 and TRBJ1-2, with 9 bases matching TRBD1. This receptor was identified in a human donor in good health, serving as a control. The CDR3 loop is CASSIPPIGTGSNGYTF. The DNA for the CDR3 is TGTGCCAGTAGTATTCCGCCGATCGGGACAGGGTCAAATGGCTACACCTTC.